These 11 T cell receptor beta chains came from one sample sequenced in a study of cytomegalovirus exposure and HLA in healthy donors. The repertoire was sequenced with immunoSEQ multiplex PCR; TCRdb's copy has only in-frame clones and lacks some. Counted here are more than 140,000 clones, around 90% occurring once; the ten biggest clones make up about 3%. The source material was PBMCs. The receptors derive from a woman between 18 and 30 years old in good health and CMV-seropositive.

V gene TRBV2 combines with J gene TRBJ1-2; D unresolved. This CDR3 has 14 amino acids. In germline, CDR1 is SNHLY, CDR2 FYNNEI. Deletions cut 4 bases from V and 4 bases from J, with 13 bases between. In DNA, the CDR3 is TGTGCCAGCAGTGGAGCCTGGCGGGGCTATGGCTACACCTTC. This sequence encodes CASSGAWRGYGYTF.

This sequence joins TRBV6-4 and TRBJ2-3; weak D call: TRBD1 (6 bases). Germline V gene sequence: CDR1 MRHNA, CDR2 SNTAGT. CDR3 length: 15 amino acids. The ends were cut back, 2 bases at V and 3 bases at J, with 12 bases in the middle. Here the CDR3 DNA reads TGTGCCAGCAGTGACCGACCAGGGGCAACAGATACGCAGTATTTT. It specifies CASSDRPGATDTQYF.

The rearrangement links TRBV4-3 to TRBJ2-5; weak D call: TRBD2 (5 bases). Germline V CDR1 and CDR2: LGHNA, YSLEER. The CDR3 loop spans 16 amino acids. V was trimmed by 1 base and J by 4 bases, leaving 16 bases between them. The CDR3 DNA follows: TGCGCCAGCAGCCAAGGGACCCTAGCTCCCCGAGAGACCCAGTACTTC. It is translated as CASSQGTLAPRETQYF.

V usage is TRBV4-1 and J usage is TRBJ1-5, with TRBD1 as a possible D gene (6 bases). Germline V gives CDR1 MGHRA, CDR2 YSYEKL. Between the trimmed V and J ends, which lost 4 bases and 7 bases, there was a span of 17 bases. The CDR3 has 15 residues. This chain's CDR3 is CASSRRGGEDQPQHF. The CDR3 nucleotides are TGCGCCAGCAGCCGTCGAGGGGGGGAGGACCAGCCCCAGCATTTT.

The CDR3 loop is CAWDGQGAIEQYF. As DNA, the CDR3 is TGTGCCTGGGACGGACAGGGGGCGATCGAGCAGTACTTC. This sequence joins TRBV30 and TRBJ2-7; 11 bases match TRBD1. The CDR3 runs to 13 residues. Germline CDR1 is GTSNPN and CDR2 is SVGIG (reference sequence). J was trimmed by 6 bases and V by 5 bases; bases with no gene match: 6. Looking up the rest from reference TRBV30 and TRBJ2-7 gives the full variable domain: SQTIHQWPATLVQPVGSPLSLECTVEGTSNPNLYWYRQAAGRGLQLLFYSVGIGQISSEVPQNLSASRPQDRQFILSSKKLLLSDSGFYLCAWDGQGAIEQYFGPGTRLTVT.

This clone was detected only a few times. The chain joins TRBV27 to TRBJ2-1; TRBD1 matches 8 bases. Germline V gene sequence: CDR1 MNHEY, CDR2 SMNVEV (reference sequence). CDR3 length: 14 residues. With 5 bases clipped from V and 9 bases from J, the junction kept 9 bases outside the gene matches. The DNA of the CDR3 is TGTGCCAGCAGTCCCCGGACAGGGTGGAGTGAGCAGTTCTTC. Its protein product is CASSPRTGWSEQFF.

This chain joins TRBV5-6 and TRBJ2-1; possibly TRBD2 for D (5 bases). Germline-derived CDR1 and CDR2 are SGHDT and YYEEEE. The CDR3 is 16 amino acids. With 4 bases removed from V and 3 bases from J, the gap between germline ends came to 17 bases. CDR3 protein: CASSAWEIARYNEQFF. Written as DNA, the CDR3 is TGTGCCAGCAGCGCTTGGGAGATAGCGCGCTACAATGAGCAGTTCTTC.

The chain combines TRBV7-8 with TRBJ2-6; D might be TRBD1 (6 bases). Trimming left V 2 bases short and J 2 bases short, with 10 bases between. This CDR3 spans 16 amino acids. Looked up from germline, CDR1 is SGHVS and CDR2 is FQNEAQ. The CDR3 is CASSLFTGTGANVLTF. CDR3 coding DNA: TGTGCCAGCAGCTTATTTACAGGGACTGGGGCCAACGTCCTGACTTTC. The complete variable domain, with remaining parts taken from reference TRBV7-8 and TRBJ2-6, reads GAGVSQSPRYKVAKRGQDVALRCDPISGHVSLFWYQQALGQGPEFLTYFQNEAQLDKSGLPSDRFFAERPEGSVSTLKIQRTQQEDSAVYLCASSLFTGTGANVLTFGAGSRLTVL.

The chain combines TRBV13 with TRBJ2-7; TRBD2 agrees at 11 bases. The CDR3 sequence is 17 residues long. Looked up from germline, CDR1 is PRHDT and CDR2 is FYEKMQ (reference sequence). Trimming took 4 bases from V and 7 from J; bases not matched to a gene: 15. CDR3 sequence: CASSSYLELAGGGEQYF. The CDR3 region has the DNA TGTGCCAGCAGCTCGTACCTCGAATTAGCGGGAGGGGGTGAGCAGTACTTC. Variable domain in full (rest from reference TRBV13 and TRBJ2-7): AAGVIQSPRHLIKEKRETATLKCYPIPRHDTVYWYQQGPGQDPQFLISFYEKMQSDKGSIPDRFSAQQFSDYHSELNMSSLELGDSALYFCASSSYLELAGGGEQYFGPGTRLTVT.

The CDR3 loop reads CASSTGAEVYEQYF. The CDR3 DNA sequence: TGTGCCAGCAGCACAGGGGCGGAAGTATACGAGCAGTACTTC. The V call is TRBV6-5, the J call TRBJ2-7, with 7 bases lining up with TRBD1. The length of the CDR3 is 14 residues. Germline V gene sequence: CDR1 MNHEY, CDR2 SVGAGI. V was clipped by 6 bases and J by 4 bases; unmatched bases: 9.

The chain links TRBV9 to TRBJ2-2; unclear D gene. CDR3 length equals 13 residues. CDR1 SGDLS and CDR2 YYNGEE come from the germline V gene. Trimming shortened V by 3 bases and J by 9 bases, and 12 bases separated the two germline ends. The CDR3 protein is CASSDRHDRELFF. In DNA form, the CDR3 reads TGTGCCAGCAGCGATCGACACGACCGGGAGCTGTTTTTT.